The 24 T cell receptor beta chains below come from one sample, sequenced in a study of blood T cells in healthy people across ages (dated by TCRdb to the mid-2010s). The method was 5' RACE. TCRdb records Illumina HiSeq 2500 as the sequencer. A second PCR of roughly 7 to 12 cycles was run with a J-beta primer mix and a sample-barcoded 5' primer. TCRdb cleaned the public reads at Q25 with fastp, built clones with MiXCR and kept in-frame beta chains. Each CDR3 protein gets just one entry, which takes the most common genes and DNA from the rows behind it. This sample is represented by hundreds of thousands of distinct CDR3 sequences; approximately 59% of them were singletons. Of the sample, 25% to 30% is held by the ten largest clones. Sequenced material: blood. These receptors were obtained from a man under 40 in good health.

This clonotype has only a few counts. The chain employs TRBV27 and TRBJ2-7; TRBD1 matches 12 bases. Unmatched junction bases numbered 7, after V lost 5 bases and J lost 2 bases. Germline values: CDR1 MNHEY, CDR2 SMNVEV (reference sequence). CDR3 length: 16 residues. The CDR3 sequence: CASSQTGQGAPYEQYF. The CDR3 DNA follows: TGTGCCAGCAGTCAAACGGGACAGGGGGCTCCCTACGAGCAGTACTTC.

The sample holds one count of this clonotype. CDR3 bases: TGCGCCAGCAGCCCTTACCCCCAAGAGACCCAGTACTTC. Its protein product is CASSPYPQETQYF. The V call is TRBV5-1, the J call TRBJ2-4; D gene uncertain. The J call may be incorrect, as the DNA end agrees better with TRBJ2-5. The CDR3 has 13 residues. The germline CDR1 and CDR2 sequences are SGHRS and YFSETQ.

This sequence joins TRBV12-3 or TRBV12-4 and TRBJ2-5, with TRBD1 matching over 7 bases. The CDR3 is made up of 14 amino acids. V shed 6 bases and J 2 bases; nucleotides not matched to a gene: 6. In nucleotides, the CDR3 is TGTGCCAGCAGAGGCCTGGGACAGCAAGAGACCCAGTACTTC. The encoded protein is CASRGLGQQETQYF.

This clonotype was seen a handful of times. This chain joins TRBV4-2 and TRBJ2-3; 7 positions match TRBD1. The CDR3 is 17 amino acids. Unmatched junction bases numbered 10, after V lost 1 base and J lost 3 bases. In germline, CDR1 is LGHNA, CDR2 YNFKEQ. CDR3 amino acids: CASSQAGTGDSTDTQYF. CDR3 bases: TGTGCCAGCAGCCAAGCGGGAACAGGGGATTCGACAGATACGCAGTATTTT.

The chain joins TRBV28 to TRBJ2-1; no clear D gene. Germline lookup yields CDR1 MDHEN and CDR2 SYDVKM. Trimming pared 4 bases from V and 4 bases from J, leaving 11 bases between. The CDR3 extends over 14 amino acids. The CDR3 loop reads CASSSIQGYNEQFF. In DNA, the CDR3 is TGTGCCAGCAGTTCCATTCAAGGTTACAATGAGCAGTTCTTC.

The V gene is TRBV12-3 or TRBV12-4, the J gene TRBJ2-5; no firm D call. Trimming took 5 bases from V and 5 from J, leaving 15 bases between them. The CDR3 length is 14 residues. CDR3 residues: CASSKAGSYETQYF. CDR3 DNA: TGTGCCAGCAGTAAAGCCGGGTCCTACGAGACCCAGTACTTC.

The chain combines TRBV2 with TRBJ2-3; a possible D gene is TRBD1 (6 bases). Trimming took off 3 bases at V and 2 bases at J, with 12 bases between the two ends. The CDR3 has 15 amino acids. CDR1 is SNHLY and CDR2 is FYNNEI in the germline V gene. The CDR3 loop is CASSDRTALTDTQYF. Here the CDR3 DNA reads TGTGCCAGCAGTGATAGGACAGCCCTCACAGATACGCAGTATTTT.

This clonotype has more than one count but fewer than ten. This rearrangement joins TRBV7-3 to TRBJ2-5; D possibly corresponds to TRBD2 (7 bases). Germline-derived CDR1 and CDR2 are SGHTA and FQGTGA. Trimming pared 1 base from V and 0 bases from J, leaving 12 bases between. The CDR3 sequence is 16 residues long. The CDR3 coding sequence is TGTGCCAGCAGCTTAATGGGCGGGGGCTACCAAGAGACCCAGTACTTC. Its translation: CASSLMGGGYQETQYF.

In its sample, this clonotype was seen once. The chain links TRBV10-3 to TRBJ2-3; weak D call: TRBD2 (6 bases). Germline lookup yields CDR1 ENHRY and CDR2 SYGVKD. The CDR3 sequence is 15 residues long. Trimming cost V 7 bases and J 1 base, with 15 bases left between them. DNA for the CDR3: TGTGCCATCAAAAAAGACGGGGGAGGCACAGATACGCAGTATTTT. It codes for CAIKKDGGGTDTQYF.

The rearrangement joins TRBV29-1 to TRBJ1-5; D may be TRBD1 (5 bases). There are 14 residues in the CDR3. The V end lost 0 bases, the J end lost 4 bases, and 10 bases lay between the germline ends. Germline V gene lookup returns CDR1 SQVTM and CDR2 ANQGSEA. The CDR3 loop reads CSVEEGTSNQPQHF. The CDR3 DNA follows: TGCAGCGTTGAAGAGGGGACCTCGAATCAGCCCCAGCATTTT.

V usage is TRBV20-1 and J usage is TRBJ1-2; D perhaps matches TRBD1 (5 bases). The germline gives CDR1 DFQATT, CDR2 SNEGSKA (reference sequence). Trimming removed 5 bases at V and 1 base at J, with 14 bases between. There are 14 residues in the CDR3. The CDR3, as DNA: TGCAGTGCTCGACGACAGATTATTAACTATGGCTACACCTTC. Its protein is CSARRQIINYGYTF.

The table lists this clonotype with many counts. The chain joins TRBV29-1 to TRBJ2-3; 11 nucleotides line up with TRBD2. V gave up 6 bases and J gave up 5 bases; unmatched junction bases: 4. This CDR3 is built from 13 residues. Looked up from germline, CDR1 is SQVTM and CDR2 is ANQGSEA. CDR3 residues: CSVLAGGQDTQYF. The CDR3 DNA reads TGCAGCGTATTAGCGGGGGGGCAAGATACGCAGTATTTT.

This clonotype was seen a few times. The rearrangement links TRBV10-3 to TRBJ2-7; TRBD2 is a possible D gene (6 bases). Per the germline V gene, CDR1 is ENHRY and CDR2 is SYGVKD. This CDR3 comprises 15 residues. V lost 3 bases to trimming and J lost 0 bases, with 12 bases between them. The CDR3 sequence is CAISDLAESSYEQYF. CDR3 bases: TGTGCCATCAGTGACTTAGCGGAAAGCTCCTACGAGCAGTACTTC.

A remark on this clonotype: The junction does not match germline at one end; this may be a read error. The CDR3 nucleotides are TGCATCGTTGGAGGGAGCGAGACCCAGTACTTC. The encoded protein is CIVGGSETQYF. The genes are TRBV29-1 and TRBJ2-5, with D possibly matching TRBD2 (6 bases). Germline V gene lookup returns CDR1 SQVTM and CDR2 ANQGSEA. CDR3 length: 11 amino acids.

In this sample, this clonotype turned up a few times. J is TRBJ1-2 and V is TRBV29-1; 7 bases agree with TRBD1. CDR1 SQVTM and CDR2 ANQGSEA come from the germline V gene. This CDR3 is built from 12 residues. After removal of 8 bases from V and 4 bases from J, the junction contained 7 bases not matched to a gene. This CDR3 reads CSPSGTVYGYTF. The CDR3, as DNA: TGCAGCCCCTCCGGGACAGTCTATGGCTACACCTTC.

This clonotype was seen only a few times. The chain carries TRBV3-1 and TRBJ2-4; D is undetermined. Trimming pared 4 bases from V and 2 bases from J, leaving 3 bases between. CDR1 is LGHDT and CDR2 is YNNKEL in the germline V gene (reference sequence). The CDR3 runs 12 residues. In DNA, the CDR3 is TGTGCCAGCAGCCTATCCAAAAACATTCAGTACTTC. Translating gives CASSLSKNIQYF.

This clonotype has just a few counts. CDR3 region: CSACSSGVNTGELFF. In DNA form, the CDR3 reads TGCAGTGCTTGTTCTAGCGGGGTGAACACCGGGGAGCTGTTTTTT. The rearrangement joins TRBV20-1 to TRBJ2-2; 9 bases are a match to TRBD2. Per germline, CDR1 DFQATT and CDR2 SNEGSKA (reference sequence). Trimming removed 5 bases from V and 1 base from J; junction bases left unmatched: 5. The CDR3 is 15 amino acids.

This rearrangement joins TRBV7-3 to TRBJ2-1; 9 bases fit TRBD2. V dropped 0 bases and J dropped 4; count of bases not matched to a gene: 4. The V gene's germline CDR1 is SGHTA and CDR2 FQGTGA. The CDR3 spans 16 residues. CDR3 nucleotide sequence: TGTGCCAGCAGCTTAACAGGCCTAGCGGGGTACAATGAGCAGTTCTTC. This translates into CASSLTGLAGYNEQFF.

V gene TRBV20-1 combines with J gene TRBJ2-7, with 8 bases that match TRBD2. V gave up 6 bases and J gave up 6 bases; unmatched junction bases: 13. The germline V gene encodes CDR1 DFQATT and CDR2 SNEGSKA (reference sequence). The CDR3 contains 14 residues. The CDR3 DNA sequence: TGCAGTGCCCTGTCTGGGACCAGCGGGGGCGAGCAGTACTTC. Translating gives CSALSGTSGGEQYF.

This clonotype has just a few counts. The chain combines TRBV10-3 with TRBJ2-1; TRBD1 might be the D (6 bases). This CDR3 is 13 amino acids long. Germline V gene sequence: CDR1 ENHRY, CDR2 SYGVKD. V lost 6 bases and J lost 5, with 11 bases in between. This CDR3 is CAISTGINNEQFF. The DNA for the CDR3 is TGTGCCATCAGCACAGGGATTAACAATGAGCAGTTCTTC.

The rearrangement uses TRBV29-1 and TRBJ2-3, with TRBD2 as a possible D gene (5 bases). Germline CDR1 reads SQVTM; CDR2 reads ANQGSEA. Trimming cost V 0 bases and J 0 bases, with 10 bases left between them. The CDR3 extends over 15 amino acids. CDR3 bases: TGCAGCGTTGAAGATGGCAGGACTAGCACAGATACGCAGTATTTT. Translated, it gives CSVEDGRTSTDTQYF.

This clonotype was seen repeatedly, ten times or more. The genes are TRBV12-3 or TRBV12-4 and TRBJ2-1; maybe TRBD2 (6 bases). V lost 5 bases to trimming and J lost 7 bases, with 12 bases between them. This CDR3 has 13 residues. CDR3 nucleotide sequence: TGTGCCAGCAGTCAATCACTAGCAAATGAGCAGTTCTTC. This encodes CASSQSLANEQFF.

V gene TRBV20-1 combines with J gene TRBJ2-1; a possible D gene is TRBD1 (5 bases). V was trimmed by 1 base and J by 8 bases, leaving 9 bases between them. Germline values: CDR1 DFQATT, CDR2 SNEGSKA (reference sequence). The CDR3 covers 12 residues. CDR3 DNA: TGCAGTGCTAGAGCGACAGTTTATGAGCAGTTCTTC. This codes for CSARATVYEQFF.

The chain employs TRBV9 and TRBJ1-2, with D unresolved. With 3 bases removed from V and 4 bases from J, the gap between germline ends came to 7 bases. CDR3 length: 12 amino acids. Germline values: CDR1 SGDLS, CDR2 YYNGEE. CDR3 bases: TGTGCCAGCAGCGGGGAAAGCTATGGCTACACCTTC. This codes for CASSGESYGYTF.